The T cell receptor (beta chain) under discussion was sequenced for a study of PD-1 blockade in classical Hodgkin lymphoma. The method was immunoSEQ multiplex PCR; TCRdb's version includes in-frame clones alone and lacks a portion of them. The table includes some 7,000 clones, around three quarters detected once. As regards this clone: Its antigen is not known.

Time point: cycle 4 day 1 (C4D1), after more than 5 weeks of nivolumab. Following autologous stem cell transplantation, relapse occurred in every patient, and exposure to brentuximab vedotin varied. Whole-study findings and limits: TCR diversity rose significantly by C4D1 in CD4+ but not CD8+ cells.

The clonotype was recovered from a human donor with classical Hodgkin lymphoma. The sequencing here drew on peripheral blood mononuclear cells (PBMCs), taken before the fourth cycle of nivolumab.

The CDR3 coding sequence is TGTGCCAGCTCACCATACACCGGGGGGACTAGACGCATCTACAATGAGCAGTTCTTC. This codes for CASSPYTGGTRRIYNEQFF. This chain joins TRBV18 and TRBJ2-1, with 8 bases aligning to TRBD2. The V and J ends lost 2 bases and 3 bases, in that order; junction bases with no gene match: 15. Germline loops: CDR1 KGHSH, CDR2 LQKENI. The CDR3 sequence is 19 residues long.